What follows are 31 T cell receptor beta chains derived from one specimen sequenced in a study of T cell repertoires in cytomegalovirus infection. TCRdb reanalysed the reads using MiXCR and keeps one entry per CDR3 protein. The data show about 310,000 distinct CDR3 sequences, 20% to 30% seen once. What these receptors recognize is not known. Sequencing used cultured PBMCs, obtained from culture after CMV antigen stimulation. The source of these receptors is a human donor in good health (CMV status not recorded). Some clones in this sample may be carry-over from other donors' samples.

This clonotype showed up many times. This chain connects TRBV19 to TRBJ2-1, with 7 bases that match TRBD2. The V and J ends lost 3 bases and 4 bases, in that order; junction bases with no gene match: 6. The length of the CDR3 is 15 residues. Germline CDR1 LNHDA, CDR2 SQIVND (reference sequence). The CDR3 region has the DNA TGTGCCAGTAGTATCGAGGGAGGGCCGTACAATGAGCAGTTCTTC. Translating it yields CASSIEGGPYNEQFF.

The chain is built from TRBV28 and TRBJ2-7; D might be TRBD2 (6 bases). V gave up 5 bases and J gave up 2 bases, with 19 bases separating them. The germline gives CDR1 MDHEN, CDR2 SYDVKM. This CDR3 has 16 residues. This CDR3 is CASSPGAGLRTYEQYF. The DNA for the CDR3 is TGTGCCAGCAGTCCAGGCGCGGGACTCCGTACCTACGAGCAGTACTTC.

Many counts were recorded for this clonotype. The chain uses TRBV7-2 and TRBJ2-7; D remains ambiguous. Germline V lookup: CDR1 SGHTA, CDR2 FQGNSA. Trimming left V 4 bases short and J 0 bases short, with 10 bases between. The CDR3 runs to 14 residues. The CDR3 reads CASSSLLSSYEQYF. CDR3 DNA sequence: TGTGCCAGCAGCTCCCTATTAAGCTCCTACGAGCAGTACTTC.

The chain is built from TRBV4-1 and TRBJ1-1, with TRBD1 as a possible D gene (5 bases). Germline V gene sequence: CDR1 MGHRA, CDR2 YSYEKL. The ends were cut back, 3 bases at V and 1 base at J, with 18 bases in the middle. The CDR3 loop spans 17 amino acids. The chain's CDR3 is CASSHPLGPGTNTEAFF. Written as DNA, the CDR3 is TGCGCCAGCAGCCACCCCCTAGGCCCGGGGACGAACACTGAAGCTTTCTTT.

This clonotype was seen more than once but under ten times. CDR3 nucleotide sequence: TGTGCCAGCAGTCCGGGACTAGCGGTAATGAGCTCCTACAATGAGCAGTTCTTC. It codes for CASSPGLAVMSSYNEQFF. This rearrangement joins TRBV6-5 to TRBJ2-1, with 11 bases identical to TRBD2. Germline-derived CDR1 and CDR2 are MNHEY and SVGAGI. V lost 5 bases and J lost 0; bases outside the gene matches: 9. The CDR3 totals 18 residues.

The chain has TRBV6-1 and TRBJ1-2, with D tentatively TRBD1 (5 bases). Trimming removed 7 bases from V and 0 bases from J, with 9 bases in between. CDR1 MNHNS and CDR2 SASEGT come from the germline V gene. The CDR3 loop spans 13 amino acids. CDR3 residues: CASKRGSNYGYTF. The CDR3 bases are TGTGCCAGCAAGCGGGGGTCTAACTATGGCTACACCTTC.

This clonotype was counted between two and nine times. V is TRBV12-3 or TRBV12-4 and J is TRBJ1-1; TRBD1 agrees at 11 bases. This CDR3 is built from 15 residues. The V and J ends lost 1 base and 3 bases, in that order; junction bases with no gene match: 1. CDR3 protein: CASSLGTGGHTEAFF. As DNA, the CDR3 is TGTGCCAGCAGTTTAGGGACAGGGGGCCACACTGAAGCTTTCTTT.

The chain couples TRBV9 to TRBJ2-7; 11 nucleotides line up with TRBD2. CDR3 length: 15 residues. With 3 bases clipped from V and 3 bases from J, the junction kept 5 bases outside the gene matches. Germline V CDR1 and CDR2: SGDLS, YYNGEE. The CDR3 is CASSALGTSGYEQYF. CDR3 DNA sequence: TGTGCCAGCAGCGCACTTGGGACTAGCGGCTACGAGCAGTACTTC.

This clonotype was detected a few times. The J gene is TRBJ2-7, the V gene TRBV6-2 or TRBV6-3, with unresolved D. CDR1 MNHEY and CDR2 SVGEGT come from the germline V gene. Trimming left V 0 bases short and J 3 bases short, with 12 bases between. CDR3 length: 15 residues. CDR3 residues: CASSYSSPPYYEQYF. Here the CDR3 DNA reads TGTGCCAGCAGTTACTCGAGCCCCCCATACTACGAGCAGTACTTC.

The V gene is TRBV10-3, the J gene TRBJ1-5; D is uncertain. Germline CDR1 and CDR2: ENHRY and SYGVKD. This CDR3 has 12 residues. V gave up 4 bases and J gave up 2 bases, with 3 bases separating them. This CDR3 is CAISGRNQPQHF. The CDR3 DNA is TGTGCCATCAGTGGCCGCAATCAGCCCCAGCATTTT.

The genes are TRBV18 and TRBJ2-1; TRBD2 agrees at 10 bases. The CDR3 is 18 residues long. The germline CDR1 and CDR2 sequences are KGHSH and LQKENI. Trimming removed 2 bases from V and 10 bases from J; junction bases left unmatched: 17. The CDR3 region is CASSPGARAGGPVWEQFF. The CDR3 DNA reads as TGTGCCAGCTCACCAGGAGCCCGAGCGGGAGGGCCCGTATGGGAGCAGTTCTTC.

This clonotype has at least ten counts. The CDR3 nucleotides read TGTGCCAGCAGCCCCCTGAAACTAGCGAGCTACAATGAGCAGTTCTTC. Its translation: CASSPLKLASYNEQFF. V gene TRBV11-2 combines with J gene TRBJ2-1; 7 bases are shared with TRBD2. This CDR3 has 16 residues. Losses at the gene ends were 5 bases for V and 3 bases for J; bases not matched to a gene: 10. Germline values: CDR1 SGHAT, CDR2 FQNNGV. Full variable domain (missing parts from reference TRBV11-2 and TRBJ2-1): EAGVAQSPRYKIIEKRQSVAFWCNPISGHATLYWYQQILGQGPKLLIQFQNNGVVDDSQLPKDRFSAERLKGVDSTLKIQPAKLEDSAVYLCASSPLKLASYNEQFFGPGTRLTVL.

The CDR3 DNA sequence: TGTGCCAGCAGTTACTCCCAAGCGGTACAAGAGACCCAGTACTTC. Translation gives CASSYSQAVQETQYF. The chain employs TRBV6-2 or TRBV6-3 and TRBJ2-5; TRBD2 might be the D (5 bases). Germline loops: CDR1 MNHEY, CDR2 SVGEGT. V was pared by 0 bases and J by 2 bases, with 10 bases between. This CDR3 is 15 amino acids long.

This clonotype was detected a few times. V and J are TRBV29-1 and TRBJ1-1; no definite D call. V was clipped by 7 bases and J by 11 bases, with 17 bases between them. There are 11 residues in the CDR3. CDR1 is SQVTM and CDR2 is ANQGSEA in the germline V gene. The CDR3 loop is CSAERDELAFF. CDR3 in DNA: TGCAGCGCCGAACGGGATGAGCTCGCTTTCTTT.

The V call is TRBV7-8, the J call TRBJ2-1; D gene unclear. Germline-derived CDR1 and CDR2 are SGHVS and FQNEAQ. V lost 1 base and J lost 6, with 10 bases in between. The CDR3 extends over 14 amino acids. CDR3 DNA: TGTGCCAGCAGCTTAGAGCTAGGCCTCAATGAGCAGTTCTTC. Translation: CASSLELGLNEQFF. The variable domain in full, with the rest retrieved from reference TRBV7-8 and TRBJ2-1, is GAGVSQSPRYKVAKRGQDVALRCDPISGHVSLFWYQQALGQGPEFLTYFQNEAQLDKSGLPSDRFFAERPEGSVSTLKIQRTQQEDSAVYLCASSLELGLNEQFFGPGTRLTVL.

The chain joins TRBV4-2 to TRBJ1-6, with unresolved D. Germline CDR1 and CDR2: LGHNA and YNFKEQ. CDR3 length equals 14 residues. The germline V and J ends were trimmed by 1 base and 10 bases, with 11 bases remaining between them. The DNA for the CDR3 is TGTGCCAGCAGCCAAGGGCAGAAGGAGTCACCCCTCCACTTT. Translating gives CASSQGQKESPLHF.

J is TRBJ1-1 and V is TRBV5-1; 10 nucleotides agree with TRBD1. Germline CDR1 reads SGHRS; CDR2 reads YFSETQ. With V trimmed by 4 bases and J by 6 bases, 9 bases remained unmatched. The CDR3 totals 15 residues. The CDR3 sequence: CASSINRDRGAEAFF. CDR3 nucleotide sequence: TGCGCCAGCAGCATCAACCGGGACAGGGGTGCTGAAGCTTTCTTT.

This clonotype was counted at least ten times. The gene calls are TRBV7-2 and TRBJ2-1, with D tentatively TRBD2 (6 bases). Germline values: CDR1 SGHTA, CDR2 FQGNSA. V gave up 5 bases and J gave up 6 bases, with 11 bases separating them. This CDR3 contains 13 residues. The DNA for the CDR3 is TGTGCCAGCAGCCTGGGACTCCTCAATGAGCAGTTCTTC. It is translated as CASSLGLLNEQFF.

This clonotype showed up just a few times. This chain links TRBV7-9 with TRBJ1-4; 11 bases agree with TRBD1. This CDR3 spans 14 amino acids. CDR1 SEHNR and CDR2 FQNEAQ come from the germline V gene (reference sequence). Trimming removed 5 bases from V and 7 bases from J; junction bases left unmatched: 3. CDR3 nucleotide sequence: TGTGCCAGCAGCCCCGGGACAGGGGGTGAAAAACTGTTTTTT. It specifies CASSPGTGGEKLFF.

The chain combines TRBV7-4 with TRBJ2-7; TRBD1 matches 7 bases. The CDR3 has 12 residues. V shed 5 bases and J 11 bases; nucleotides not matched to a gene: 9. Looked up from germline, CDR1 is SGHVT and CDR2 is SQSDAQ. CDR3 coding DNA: TGTGCCAGCAGCCGAAAAAGACAGGGCGAGTACTTC. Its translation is CASSRKRQGEYF.

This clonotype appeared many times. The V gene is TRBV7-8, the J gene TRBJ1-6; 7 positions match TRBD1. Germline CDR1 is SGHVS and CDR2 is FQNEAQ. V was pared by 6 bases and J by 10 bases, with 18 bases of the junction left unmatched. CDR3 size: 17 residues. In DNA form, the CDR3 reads TGTGCCAGCAGACGTCGGAATCGTAAACAGGGGAACTCACCCCTCCACTTT. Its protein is CASRRRNRKQGNSPLHF. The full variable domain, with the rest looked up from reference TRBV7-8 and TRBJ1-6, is GAGVSQSPRYKVAKRGQDVALRCDPISGHVSLFWYQQALGQGPEFLTYFQNEAQLDKSGLPSDRFFAERPEGSVSTLKIQRTQQEDSAVYLCASRRRNRKQGNSPLHFGNGTRLTVT.

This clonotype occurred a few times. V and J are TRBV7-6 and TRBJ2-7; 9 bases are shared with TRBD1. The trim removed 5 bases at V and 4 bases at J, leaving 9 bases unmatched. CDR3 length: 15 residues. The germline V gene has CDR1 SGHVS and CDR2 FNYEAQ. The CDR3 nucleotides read TGTGCCAGCAGCAATCCGGGACAGGGCGAGTACGAGCAGTACTTC. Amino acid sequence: CASSNPGQGEYEQYF. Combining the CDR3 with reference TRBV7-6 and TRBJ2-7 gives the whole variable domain GAGVSQSPRYKVTKRGQDVALRCDPISGHVSLYWYRQALGQGPEFLTYFNYEAQQDKSGLPNDRFSAERPEGSISTLTIQRTEQRDSAMYRCASSNPGQGEYEQYFGPGTRLTVT.

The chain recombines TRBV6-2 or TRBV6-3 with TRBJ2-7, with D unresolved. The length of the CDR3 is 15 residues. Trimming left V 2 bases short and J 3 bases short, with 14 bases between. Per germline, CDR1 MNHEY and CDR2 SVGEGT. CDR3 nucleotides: TGTGCCAGCAGTTACCTTGCGAACACCGACTACGAGCAGTACTTC. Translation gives CASSYLANTDYEQYF.

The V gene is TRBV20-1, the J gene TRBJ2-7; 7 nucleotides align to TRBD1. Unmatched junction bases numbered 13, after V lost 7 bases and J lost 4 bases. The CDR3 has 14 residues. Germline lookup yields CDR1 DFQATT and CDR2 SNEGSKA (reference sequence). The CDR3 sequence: CSVPGRGLKYEQYF. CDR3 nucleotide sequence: TGCAGTGTTCCGGGTAGGGGGCTCAAGTACGAGCAGTACTTC.

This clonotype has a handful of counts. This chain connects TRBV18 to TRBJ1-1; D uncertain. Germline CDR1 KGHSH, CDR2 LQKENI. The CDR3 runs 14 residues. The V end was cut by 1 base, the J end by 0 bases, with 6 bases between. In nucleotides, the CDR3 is TGTGCCAGCTCACCACGCGAGATGAACACTGAAGCTTTCTTT. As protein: CASSPREMNTEAFF.

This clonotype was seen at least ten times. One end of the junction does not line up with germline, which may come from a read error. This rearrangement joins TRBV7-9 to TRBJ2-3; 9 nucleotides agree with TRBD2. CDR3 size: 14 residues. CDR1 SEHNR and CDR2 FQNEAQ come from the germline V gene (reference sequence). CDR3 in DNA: TGTGCCAGCAGCCCTAGGACTAGCGCAGAGACGCAGTATTTT. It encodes CASSPRTSAETQYF. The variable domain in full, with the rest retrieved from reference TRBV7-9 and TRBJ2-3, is DTGVSQNPRHKITKRGQNVTFRCDPISEHNRLYWYRQTLGQGPEFLTYFQNEAQLEKSRLLSDRFSAERPKGSFSTLEIQRTEQGDSAMYLCASSPRTSAETQYFGPGTRLTVL.

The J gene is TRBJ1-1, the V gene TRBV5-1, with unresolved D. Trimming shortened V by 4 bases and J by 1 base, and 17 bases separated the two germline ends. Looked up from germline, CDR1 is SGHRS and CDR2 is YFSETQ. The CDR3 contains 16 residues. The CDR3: CASSPSFTTRNTEAFF. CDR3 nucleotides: TGCGCCAGCAGCCCTTCCTTTACGACAAGGAACACTGAAGCTTTCTTT.

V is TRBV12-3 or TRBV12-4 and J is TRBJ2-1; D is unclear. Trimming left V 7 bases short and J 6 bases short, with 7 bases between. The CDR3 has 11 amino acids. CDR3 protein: CASILTNEQFF. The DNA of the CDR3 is TGTGCCAGCATCCTCACCAATGAGCAGTTCTTC.

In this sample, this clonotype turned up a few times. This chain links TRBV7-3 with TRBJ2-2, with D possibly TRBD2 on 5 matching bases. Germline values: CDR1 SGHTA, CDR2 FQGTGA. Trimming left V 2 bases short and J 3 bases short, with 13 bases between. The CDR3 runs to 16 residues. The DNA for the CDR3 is TGTGCCAGCAGCTTACTCATCTCGAGGGACACCGGGGAGCTGTTTTTT. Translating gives CASSLLISRDTGELFF.

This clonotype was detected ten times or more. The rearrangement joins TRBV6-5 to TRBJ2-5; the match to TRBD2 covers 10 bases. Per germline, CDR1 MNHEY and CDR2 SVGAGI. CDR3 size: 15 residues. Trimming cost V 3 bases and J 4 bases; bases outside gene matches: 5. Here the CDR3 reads CASSYTASGGETQYF. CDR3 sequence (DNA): TGTGCCAGCAGTTATACCGCTAGCGGGGGAGAGACCCAGTACTTC.

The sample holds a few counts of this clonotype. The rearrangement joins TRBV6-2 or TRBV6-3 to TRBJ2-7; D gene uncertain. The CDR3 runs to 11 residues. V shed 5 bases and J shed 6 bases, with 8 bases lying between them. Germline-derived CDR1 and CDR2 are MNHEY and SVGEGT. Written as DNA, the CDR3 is TGTGCCAGCAGTGCAGGATCCGAGCAGTACTTC. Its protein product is CASSAGSEQYF.